Listed here is a single T cell receptor beta chain. Here immunoSEQ multiplex PCR was the method, and the copy in TCRdb shows in-frame clones only, minus some. The sample lists around 100,000 clones, 85% to 95% occurring once. These data originate in a study of technical replicates of blood from a handful of donors. The CDR3 runs to 15 residues. V dropped 7 bases and J dropped 3; count of bases not matched to a gene: 5. The germline V gene has CDR1 MNHEY and CDR2 SVGAGI. The sequenced sample consisted of T cells isolated from PBMCs. The TCR comes from a human donor in good health. J is TRBJ2-5 and V is TRBV6-5, with 13 bases fitting TRBD2. The CDR3 coding sequence is TGTGCCAGCACTATGACTAGCGGGGGGAAAGAGACCCAGTACTTC. This encodes CASTMTSGGKETQYF.